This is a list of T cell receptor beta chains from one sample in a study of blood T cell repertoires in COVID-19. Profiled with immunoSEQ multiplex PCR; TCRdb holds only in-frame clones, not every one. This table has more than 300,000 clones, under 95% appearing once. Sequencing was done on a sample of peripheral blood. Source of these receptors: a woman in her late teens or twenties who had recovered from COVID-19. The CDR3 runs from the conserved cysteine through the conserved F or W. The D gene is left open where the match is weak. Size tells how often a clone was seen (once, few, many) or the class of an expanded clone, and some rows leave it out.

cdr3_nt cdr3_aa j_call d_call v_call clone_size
TGTGCCAGCAGCTTAGTGACTTTAGGGCAGGGTTCCTACAATGAGCAGTTCTTC CASSLVTLGQGSYNEQFF TRBJ2-1 . TRBV11-2 .
TGTGCCAGCAGCGTAACCGGAGTTAGCAATCAGCCCCAGCATTTT CASSVTGVSNQPQHF TRBJ1-5 . TRBV9 .
TGTGCCAGCAGTGAAGCGAGGAAGTCGCGGGAAGCTTTCTTT CASSEARKSREAFF TRBJ1-1 . TRBV6-1 .
TGTGCCAGCAGACGAGAGGAGGGACTAGCGGGAGGGCCGGCGGGGAACAATGAGCAGTTCTTC CASRREEGLAGGPAGNNEQFF TRBJ2-1 TRBD2 TRBV2 .
TGTGCCAGCAGCCCCCAGGGGTTCGACACTGAAGCTTTCTTT CASSPQGFDTEAFF TRBJ1-1 . TRBV7-9 once
TGTGCCAGCAGCCCTAGACTAGCTTCCACGCACCTCGTAGCAGATACGCAGTATTTT CASSPRLASTHLVADTQYF TRBJ2-3 TRBD2 TRBV11-3 .
TGTGCCAGCAGCCATTCCGGGAGCCCAGATACGCAGTATTTT CASSHSGSPDTQYF TRBJ2-3 . TRBV14 .
TGTGCCAGCAGCGGACGAAGGGGGCCGGGCACAGATACGCAGTATTTT CASSGRRGPGTDTQYF TRBJ2-3 TRBD1 TRBV7-2 once
TGTGCCAGCAGCCCGACAGTTATGAACACTGAAGCTTTCTTT CASSPTVMNTEAFF TRBJ1-1 . TRBV7-2 .
TGTGCCAGCAGCCCCCGATCGACAGGGACCACTGAAGCTTTCTTT CASSPRSTGTTEAFF TRBJ1-1 TRBD1 TRBV11-3 .
TGTGCCAGCAGCTGGCGGGCAGGGGGCGAAGATACGCAGTATTTT CASSWRAGGEDTQYF TRBJ2-3 TRBD1 TRBV7-9 .
TGTGCCACCAGCAGAGATCCCAGTACAGGGAGGGCTAATGAAAAACTGTTTTTT CATSRDPSTGRANEKLFF TRBJ1-4 . TRBV15 .
TGTGCCAGCAGGAGGACAGGGGGAGGCTACACCTTC CASRRTGGGYTF TRBJ1-2 . TRBV21-1 .
TGCGCCAGCAGCCCTTGGCCCGGGGGGCGCACTGAAGCTTTCTTT CASSPWPGGRTEAFF TRBJ1-1 . TRBV4-3 .
TGTGCCAGCAGCTTAGTGTGGGAGAGTGGGAATGAGCAGTTCTTC CASSLVWESGNEQFF TRBJ2-1 . TRBV11-3 .
TGTGCCAGTAGTATAGATCGGACCTCGGACCGCGCAGGAGGGCAGCCCCAGCATTTT CASSIDRTSDRAGGQPQHF TRBJ1-5 . TRBV19 .
TGTGCCAGCACTGGGACTAGCGGGGCGCGAGCGCAGTATTTT CASTGTSGARAQYF TRBJ2-3 TRBD2 TRBV5-6 .
TGTGCTAGTGGGGAATCCTCCGGGACAGGGGTATATGAGCAGTTCTTC CASGESSGTGVYEQFF TRBJ2-1 TRBD1 TRBV12-5 .
TGTGCCAGCAGCTTCTCAGGGGGCCGGTATGGCTACACCTTC CASSFSGGRYGYTF TRBJ1-2 TRBD1 TRBV7-9 .
TGTGCCAGCAGCCCGGTCTTGAACACCGGGGAGCTGTTTTTT CASSPVLNTGELFF TRBJ2-2 . TRBV7-9 .
TGTGCCAGCAGGAAACAGGGGGCTGAGGAGACCCAGTACTTC CASRKQGAEETQYF TRBJ2-5 TRBD1 TRBV5-6 .
TGTGCCAGCAGCTCTCGATCGGGACAGGGTGTCGTAGGTGAGCAGTTCTTC CASSSRSGQGVVGEQFF TRBJ2-1 TRBD1 TRBV13 few
TGTGCCAGCAGCTCGACAGTCAGTGGTGGCTACACCTTC CASSSTVSGGYTF TRBJ1-2 . TRBV5-4 .
TGTGCCAGCAGCACAGACCAGGGAGATACGCAGTATTTT CASSTDQGDTQYF TRBJ2-3 . TRBV7-2 few
TGTGCCAGTAAGGTCCGGGGGTTGAGCGGCTACACCTTC CASKVRGLSGYTF TRBJ1-2 . TRBV6-5 .
TGTGCCAGCAGTAGACAGGGAGTGGTGGATGGCTACACCTTC CASSRQGVVDGYTF TRBJ1-2 TRBD1 TRBV6-5 .
TGCAGTGCTAGTGCCCCCAGCGGGAGGGCAGGTGGGGAGACCCAGTACTTC CSASAPSGRAGGETQYF TRBJ2-5 TRBD2 TRBV20-1 .
TGTGCCAGCAGTTACGCCCCCGGCACCGGGGAGCTGTTTTTT CASSYAPGTGELFF TRBJ2-2 . TRBV6-6 .
TGTGCCTGGAGAGCAGGGGACAGGGTGGATCATAATTCACCCCTCCACTTT CAWRAGDRVDHNSPLHF TRBJ1-6 TRBD1 TRBV30 once
TGTGCCAGCAGCTTAGAGGCGGCAGCCCAAGAGACCCAGTACTTC CASSLEAAAQETQYF TRBJ2-5 . TRBV11-2 .
TGTGCCAGCAGCTTATACCAAGCGGGGATCCAAGAGACCCAGTACTTC CASSLYQAGIQETQYF TRBJ2-5 TRBD2 TRBV7-9 .
TGTGCCACCAGTGTAGCGGGAGAAGAGACCCAGTACTTC CATSVAGEETQYF TRBJ2-5 TRBD2 TRBV24-1 few
TGTGCCAGCAGCTTAGGCAGGGGAGGGGGCTACACCTTC CASSLGRGGGYTF TRBJ1-2 . TRBV7-2 .
TGTGCCAGCAGTAGAACAGGCGACTCTGGAAACACCATATATTTT CASSRTGDSGNTIYF TRBJ1-3 . TRBV2 .
TGTGCCAGCAGCGTGACTAGCGGGAGCGTAACCGGGGAGCTGTTTTTT CASSVTSGSVTGELFF TRBJ2-2 TRBD2 TRBV5-5 .